This T cell receptor beta chain derives from a study of long-term antiretroviral therapy in people with HIV. General observations from the study: Repertoires in HIV (unlike those of controls) had narrower CDR3 length ranges.

The run of the v3.0 immunoSEQ assay was at survey level. Method: immunoSEQ multiplex PCR; TCRdb's copy keeps in-frame clones and lacks some. The data contain 30,000 to 45,000 clones, less than 85% of them singletons. As regards this clone: Its antigen is as yet unknown.

The germline V gene has CDR1 WSHSY and CDR2 SAAADI. This CDR3 spans 13 amino acids. Between the trimmed V and J ends, which lost 7 bases and 6 bases, there was a span of 16 bases. The V gene is TRBV10-2, the J gene TRBJ2-7; D may be TRBD2 (6 bases). The source is a young man with HIV. The specimen comprised unsorted PBMCs, sampled 3.4 years after starting antiretroviral therapy. CDR3 coding DNA: TGCGCCAGCACTGCGGGACGAGTGGCCGAGCAGTACTTC. As protein: CASTAGRVAEQYF.